The T cell receptor (beta chain) described here comes from a study of blood T cells in healthy people across ages. Using a J-beta primer mix together with a sample-barcoded 5' primer, a second PCR was run for roughly 6 to 12 cycles. MiXCR, applied by TCRdb to the 5' RACE reads, yields one record per CDR3 protein. In the table there are some 1.6 million distinct CDR3 sequences, around 36% of which are singletons. V lost 9 bases, J lost 1 base, and 9 bases lay in between. There are 12 residues in the CDR3. Material: blood. V usage is TRBV12-3 or TRBV12-4 and J usage is TRBJ1-1, with unresolved D. This clonotype was sampled from a woman in her thirties in good health. The CDR3 reads CASRAQNTEAFF. CDR3 DNA: TGTGCCAGTAGGGCGCAGAACACTGAAGCTTTCTTT.